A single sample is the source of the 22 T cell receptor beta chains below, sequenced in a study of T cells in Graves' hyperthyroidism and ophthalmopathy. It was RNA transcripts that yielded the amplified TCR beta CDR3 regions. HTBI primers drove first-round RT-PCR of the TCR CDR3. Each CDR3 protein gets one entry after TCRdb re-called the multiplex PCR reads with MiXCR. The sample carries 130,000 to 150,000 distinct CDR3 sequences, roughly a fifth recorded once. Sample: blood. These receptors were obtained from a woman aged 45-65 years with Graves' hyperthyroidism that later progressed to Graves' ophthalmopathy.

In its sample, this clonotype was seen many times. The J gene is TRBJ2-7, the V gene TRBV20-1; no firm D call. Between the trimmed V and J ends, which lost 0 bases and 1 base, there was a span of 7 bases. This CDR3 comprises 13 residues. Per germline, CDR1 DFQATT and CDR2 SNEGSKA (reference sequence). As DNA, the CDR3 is TGCAGTGCTAGAGATGCGGTATCCTACGAGCAGTACTTC. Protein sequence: CSARDAVSYEQYF.

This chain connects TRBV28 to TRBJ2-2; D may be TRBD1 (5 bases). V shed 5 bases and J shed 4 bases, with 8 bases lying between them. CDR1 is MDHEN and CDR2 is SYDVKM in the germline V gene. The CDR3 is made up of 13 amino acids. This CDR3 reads CASSRQPTGELFF. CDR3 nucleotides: TGTGCCAGCAGTAGACAGCCCACCGGGGAGCTGTTTTTT.

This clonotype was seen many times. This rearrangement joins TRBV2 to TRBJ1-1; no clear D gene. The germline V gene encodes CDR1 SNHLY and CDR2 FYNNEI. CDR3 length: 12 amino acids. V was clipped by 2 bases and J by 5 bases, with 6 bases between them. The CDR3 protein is CASSESFTEAFF. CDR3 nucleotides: TGTGCCAGCAGTGAAAGTTTTACTGAAGCTTTCTTT. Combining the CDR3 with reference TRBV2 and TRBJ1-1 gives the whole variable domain EPEVTQTPSHQVTQMGQEVILRCVPISNHLYFYWYRQILGQKVEFLVSFYNNEISEKSEIFDDQFSVERPDGSNFTLKIRSTKLEDSAMYFCASSESFTEAFFGQGTRLTVV.

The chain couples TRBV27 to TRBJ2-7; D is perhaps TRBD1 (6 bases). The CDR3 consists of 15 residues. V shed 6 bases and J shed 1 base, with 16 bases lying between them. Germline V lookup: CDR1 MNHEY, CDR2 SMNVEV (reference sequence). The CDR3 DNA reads TGTGCCAGCAGAGAACAGGGCCCCGCATCCTACGAGCAGTACTTC. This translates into CASREQGPASYEQYF.

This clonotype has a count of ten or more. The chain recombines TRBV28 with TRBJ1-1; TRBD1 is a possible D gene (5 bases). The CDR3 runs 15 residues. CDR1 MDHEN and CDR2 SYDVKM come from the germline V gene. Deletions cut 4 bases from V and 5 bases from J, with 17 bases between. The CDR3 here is CASSYSGDSGTEAFF. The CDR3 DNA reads TGTGCCAGCAGTTACTCCGGGGACTCCGGGACTGAAGCTTTCTTT.

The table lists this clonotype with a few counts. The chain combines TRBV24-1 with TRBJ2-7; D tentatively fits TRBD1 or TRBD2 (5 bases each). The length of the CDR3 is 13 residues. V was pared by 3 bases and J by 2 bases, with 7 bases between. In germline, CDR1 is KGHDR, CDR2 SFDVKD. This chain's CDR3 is CATSDMGAYEQYF. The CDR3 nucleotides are TGTGCCACCAGTGATATGGGGGCCTACGAGCAGTACTTC.

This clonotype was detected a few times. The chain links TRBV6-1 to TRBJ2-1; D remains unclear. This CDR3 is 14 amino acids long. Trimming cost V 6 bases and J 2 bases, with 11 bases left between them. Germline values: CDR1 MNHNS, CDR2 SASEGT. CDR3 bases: TGTGCCAGCAGCCTCCGGGCAACCTACAATGAGCAGTTCTTC. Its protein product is CASSLRATYNEQFF.

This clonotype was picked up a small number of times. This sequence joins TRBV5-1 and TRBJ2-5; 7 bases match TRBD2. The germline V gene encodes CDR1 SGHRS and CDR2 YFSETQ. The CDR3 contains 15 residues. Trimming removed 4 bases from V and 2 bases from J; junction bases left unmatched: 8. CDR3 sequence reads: CASSKGAGIQETQYF. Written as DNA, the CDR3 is TGCGCCAGCAGCAAGGGAGCGGGAATTCAAGAGACCCAGTACTTC.

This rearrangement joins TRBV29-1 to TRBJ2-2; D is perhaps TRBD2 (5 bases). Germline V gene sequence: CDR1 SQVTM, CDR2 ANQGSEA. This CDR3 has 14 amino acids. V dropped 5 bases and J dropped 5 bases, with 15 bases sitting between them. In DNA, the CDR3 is TGCAGCGTTAGGACTCGGGCGCTTACCGGGGAGCTGTTTTTT. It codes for CSVRTRALTGELFF.

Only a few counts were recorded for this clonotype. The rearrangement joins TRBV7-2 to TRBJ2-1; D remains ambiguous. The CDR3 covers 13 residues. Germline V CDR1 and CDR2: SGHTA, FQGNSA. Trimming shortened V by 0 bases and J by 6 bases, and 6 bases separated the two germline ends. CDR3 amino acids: CASSLAPFNEQFF. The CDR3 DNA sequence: TGTGCCAGCAGCTTAGCCCCCTTCAATGAGCAGTTCTTC.

The CDR3 reads CSAESPGTSGGGTYEQYF. For the CDR3, the DNA is TGCAGTGCGGAGAGTCCCGGGACTAGCGGGGGTGGTACCTACGAGCAGTACTTC. This rearrangement joins TRBV20-1 to TRBJ2-7, with TRBD2 matching over 14 bases. The trim removed 6 bases at V and 2 bases at J, leaving 15 bases unmatched. There are 18 residues in the CDR3. Germline V lookup: CDR1 DFQATT, CDR2 SNEGSKA (reference sequence).

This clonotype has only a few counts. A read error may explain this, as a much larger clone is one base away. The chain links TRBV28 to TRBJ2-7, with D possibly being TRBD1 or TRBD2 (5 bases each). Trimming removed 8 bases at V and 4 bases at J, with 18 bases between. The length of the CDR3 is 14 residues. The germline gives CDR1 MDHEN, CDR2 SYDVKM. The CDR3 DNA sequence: TGTGCCAGCCCGGAGGCCGGGGACGTATACGAGCAGTACTTC. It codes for CASPEAGDVYEQYF.

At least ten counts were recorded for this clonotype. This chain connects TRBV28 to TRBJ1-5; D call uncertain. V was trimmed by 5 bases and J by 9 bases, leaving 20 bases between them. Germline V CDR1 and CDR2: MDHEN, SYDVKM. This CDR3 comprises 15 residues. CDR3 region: CASSPLTGSHLPQHF. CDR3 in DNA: TGTGCCAGCAGTCCCCTCACCGGGAGCCATTTGCCCCAGCATTTT.

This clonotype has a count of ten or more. CDR3 in amino acids: CSARAPGLAGMNEQFF. CDR3 DNA: TGCAGTGCTAGAGCCCCCGGGCTAGCGGGGATGAATGAGCAGTTCTTC. The chain has TRBV20-1 and TRBJ2-1; 9 bases are shared with TRBD2. The CDR3 runs 16 residues. The ends lost 1 base at V and 7 bases at J; junction bases unmatched: 11. The V gene's germline CDR1 is DFQATT and CDR2 SNEGSKA (reference sequence).

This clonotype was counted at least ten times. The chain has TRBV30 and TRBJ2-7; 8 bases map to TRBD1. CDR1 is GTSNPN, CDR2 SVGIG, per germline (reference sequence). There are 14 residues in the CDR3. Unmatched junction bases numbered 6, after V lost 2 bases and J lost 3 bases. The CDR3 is CAWSIGQGSYEQYF. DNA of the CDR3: TGTGCCTGGAGTATAGGACAGGGTAGCTACGAGCAGTACTTC.

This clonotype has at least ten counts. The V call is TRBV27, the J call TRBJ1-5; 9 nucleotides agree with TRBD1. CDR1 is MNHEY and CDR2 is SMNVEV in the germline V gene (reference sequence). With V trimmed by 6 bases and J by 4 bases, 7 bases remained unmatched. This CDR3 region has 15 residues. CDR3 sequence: CASSKGTGRNQPQHF. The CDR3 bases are TGTGCCAGCAGCAAAGGGACAGGGAGGAATCAGCCCCAGCATTTT.

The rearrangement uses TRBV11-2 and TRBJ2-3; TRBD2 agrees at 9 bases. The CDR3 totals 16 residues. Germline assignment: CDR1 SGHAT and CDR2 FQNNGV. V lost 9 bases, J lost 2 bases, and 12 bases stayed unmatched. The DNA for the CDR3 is TGTGCCAGTACCCCACTAGCGGGCGAATTCACAGATACGCAGTATTTT. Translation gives CASTPLAGEFTDTQYF.

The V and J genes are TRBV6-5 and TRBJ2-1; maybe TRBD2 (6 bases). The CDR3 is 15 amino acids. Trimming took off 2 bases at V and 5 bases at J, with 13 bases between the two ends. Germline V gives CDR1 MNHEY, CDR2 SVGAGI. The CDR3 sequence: CASSYTAGSHNEQFF. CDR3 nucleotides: TGTGCCAGCAGTTACACGGCGGGATCCCACAATGAGCAGTTCTTC.

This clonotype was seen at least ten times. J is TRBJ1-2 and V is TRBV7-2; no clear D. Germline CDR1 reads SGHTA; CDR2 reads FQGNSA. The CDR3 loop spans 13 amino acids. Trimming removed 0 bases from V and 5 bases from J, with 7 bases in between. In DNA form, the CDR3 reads TGTGCCAGCAGCTTAGCGCCAAAATATGGCTACACCTTC. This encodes CASSLAPKYGYTF.

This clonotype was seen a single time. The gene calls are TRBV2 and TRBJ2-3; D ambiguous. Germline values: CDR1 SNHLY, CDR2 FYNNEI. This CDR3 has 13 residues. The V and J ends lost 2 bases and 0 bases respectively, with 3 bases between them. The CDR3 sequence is CASSELSTDTQYF. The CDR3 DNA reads TGTGCCAGCAGTGAATTAAGCACAGATACGCAGTATTTT.

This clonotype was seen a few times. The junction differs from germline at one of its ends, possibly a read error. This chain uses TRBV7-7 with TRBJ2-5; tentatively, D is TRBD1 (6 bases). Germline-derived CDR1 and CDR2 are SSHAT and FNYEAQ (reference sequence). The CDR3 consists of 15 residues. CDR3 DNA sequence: TGTGCTAGCAGCCGAAAAACAGGGCTCAAGGAGACCCAGTACTTC. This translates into CASSRKTGLKETQYF.

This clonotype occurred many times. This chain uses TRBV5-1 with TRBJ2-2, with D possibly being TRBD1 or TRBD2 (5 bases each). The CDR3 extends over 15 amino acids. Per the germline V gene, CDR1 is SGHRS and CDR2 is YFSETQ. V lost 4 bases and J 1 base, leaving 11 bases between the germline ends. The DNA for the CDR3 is TGCGCCAGCAGCCCGGGGACGAAGAACACCGGGGAGCTGTTTTTT. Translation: CASSPGTKNTGELFF.